The T cell receptor (beta chain) described here comes from a study of cytomegalovirus exposure and HLA in healthy donors. Study-level background: Earlier, some 180 million T cells were analyzed, and some 120 million unique TCR beta sequences were found among them.

The V gene's germline CDR1 is SGHRS and CDR2 YFSETQ. The CDR3 runs to 15 residues. V shed 0 bases and J shed 2 bases, with 10 bases lying between them. Study results and limitations: Later analysis indicated greater clonal expansion among HLA-associated TCR beta chains than among equally common other chains. TCR beta V segments were, for the most part, productive about 87% or about 30% of the time in an earlier analysis.

Worth noting for this clone: Antigen specificity is unknown.

Primers for the PCR totalled 60 Vbeta and 13 Jbeta. Data came from immunoSEQ multiplex PCR; TCRdb stores just in-frame clones and leaves some out. The table has approximately 150,000 clones, nearly 80% seen once. Sequencing was done on a sample of PBMCs. The J gene is TRBJ2-3, the V gene TRBV5-1, with D possibly TRBD2 on 6 matching bases. The sequence was collected from a woman aged 25 to 39 in good health and CMV-seronegative. CDR3 region: CASSLEGTATDTQYF. For the CDR3, the DNA is TGCGCCAGCAGCTTGGAGGGGACTGCCACAGATACGCAGTATTTT.